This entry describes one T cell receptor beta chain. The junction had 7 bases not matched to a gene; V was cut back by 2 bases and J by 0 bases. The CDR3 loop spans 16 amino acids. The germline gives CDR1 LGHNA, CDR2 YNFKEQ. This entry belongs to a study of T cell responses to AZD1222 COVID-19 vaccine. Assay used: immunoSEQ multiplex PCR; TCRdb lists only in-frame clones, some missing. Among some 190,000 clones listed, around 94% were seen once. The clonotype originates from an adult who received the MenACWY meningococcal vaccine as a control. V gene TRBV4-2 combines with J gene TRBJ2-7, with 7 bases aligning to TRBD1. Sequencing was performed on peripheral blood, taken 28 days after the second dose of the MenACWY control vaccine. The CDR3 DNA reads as TGTGCCAGCAGCCAATCGATCGGGACAGCCTCCTACGAGCAGTACTTC. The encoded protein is CASSQSIGTASYEQYF.